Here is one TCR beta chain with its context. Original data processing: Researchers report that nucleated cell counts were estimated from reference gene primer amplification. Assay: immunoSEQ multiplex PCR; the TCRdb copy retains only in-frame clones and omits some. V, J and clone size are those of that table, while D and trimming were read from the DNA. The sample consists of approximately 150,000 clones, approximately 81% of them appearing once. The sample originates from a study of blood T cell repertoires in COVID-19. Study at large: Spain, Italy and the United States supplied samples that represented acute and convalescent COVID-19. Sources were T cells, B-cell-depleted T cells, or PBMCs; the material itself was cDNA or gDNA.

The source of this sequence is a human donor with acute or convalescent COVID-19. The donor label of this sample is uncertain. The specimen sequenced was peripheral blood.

The CDR3 sequence is CASSLTSGAPSNTGELFF. The CDR3 DNA sequence: TGTGCCAGCAGCTTGACTAGCGGGGCCCCATCGAACACCGGGGAGCTGTTTTTT. J is TRBJ2-2 and V is TRBV11-2, with 11 nucleotides matching TRBD2. V dropped 3 bases and J dropped 0; count of bases not matched to a gene: 6. The CDR3 has 18 amino acids. Per germline, CDR1 SGHAT and CDR2 FQNNGV.